The clone carrying this T cell receptor (beta chain) turned up a few times. Germline loops: CDR1 SGHVS, CDR2 FNYEAQ. The length of the CDR3 is 14 residues. The ends lost 5 bases at V and 7 bases at J; junction bases unmatched: 5. This sample was included in a study of shared clonotypes between healthy human individuals. Genomic DNA from each subset was divided evenly over several immunoSEQ plates. TCRdb keeps only in-frame clones here, not all; method: immunoSEQ multiplex PCR. The sample lists roughly 890,000 clones, 80% to 95% occurring once. Naive CD8 cells, CD45RO-negative and positively selected for CCR7, excluded terminally differentiated effector memory CD45RA+ cells.

The receptor was derived from a young man in good health. The V and J genes are TRBV7-6 and TRBJ1-2, with 12 positions matching TRBD1. Sequencing was done on a sample of naive CD8+ T cells sorted from blood. The CDR3 DNA reads TGTGCCAGCAGCGCGGGACAGGGGGCTGTTGGCTACACCTTC. This gives the protein CASSAGQGAVGYTF.